The sequence of this T cell receptor beta chain was determined in a study of vaccination and CD4 T cells after COVID-19. General study results and limits: Median reactive clonotypes, those recognizing SARS-CoV-2, rose from about 22 to 38, not significantly.

Each CDR3 protein gets one entry after TCRdb re-called the PCR reads with MiXCR. The sample contains about 36,000 distinct CDR3 sequences, around 33% of which appear only once. The time point is: late sampling 161 to 241 days after vaccination in three convalescent patients. On this clonotype: Its specificity is unknown.

The receptor was derived from a human donor who had recovered from COVID-19. The sample was CD4+ T cells from blood, taken about 7 months after SARS-CoV-2 vaccination.

The CDR3 is CASSRLGGGEPVGRETQYF. CDR3 sequence (DNA): TGTGCCAGCAGTCGGCTGGGGGGAGGGGAGCCAGTAGGAAGAGAGACCCAGTACTTC. The rearrangement joins TRBV5-6 to TRBJ2-5; 7 bases are shared with TRBD2. CDR3 length equals 19 residues. The J segment lost 4 bases and the V segment lost 5 bases, leaving 23 bases of the junction unmatched. In germline, CDR1 is SGHDT, CDR2 YYEEEE.